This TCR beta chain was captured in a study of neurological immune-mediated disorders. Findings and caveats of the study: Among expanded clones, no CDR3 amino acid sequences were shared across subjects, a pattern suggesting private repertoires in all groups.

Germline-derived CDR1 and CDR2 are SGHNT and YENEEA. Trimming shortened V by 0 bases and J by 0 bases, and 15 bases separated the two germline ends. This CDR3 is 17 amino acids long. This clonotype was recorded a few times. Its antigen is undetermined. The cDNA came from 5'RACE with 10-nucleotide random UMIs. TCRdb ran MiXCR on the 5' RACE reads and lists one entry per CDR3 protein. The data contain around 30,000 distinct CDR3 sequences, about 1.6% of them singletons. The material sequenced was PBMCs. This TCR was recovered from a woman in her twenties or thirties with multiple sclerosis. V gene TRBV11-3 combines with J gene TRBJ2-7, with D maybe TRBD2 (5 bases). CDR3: CASSLEYRGNCSYEQYF. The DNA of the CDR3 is TGTGCCAGCAGCTTAGAATATCGGGGTAATTGCTCCTACGAGCAGTACTTC.